This T cell receptor (beta chain) was sequenced for a study of T cell clusters in autoimmune cytopenias. At the level of the study: TRB sequencing had a median 51,575 reads and approximately 2,400 distinct clonotypes per sample. General observations from the study: Active autoimmune hepatitis patients had about 3-fold fewer exclusive TRB clusters than healthy donors.

Measured by frequency, this clonotype is medium-sized (0.01 to 0.1%). Its antigen is currently unknown. Each sample's input was 250 ng genomic DNA, roughly 38,000 genome equivalents. TRB rearrangements were amplified by touch-down multiplex PCR with mixed TRB-A/B primers. For each CDR3 protein, TCRdb gives one entry from its re-call of the multiplex PCR reads, without DNA. The sample totals more than 5,000 distinct CDR3 sequences. There are 18 residues in the CDR3. Looked up from germline, CDR1 is MNHEY and CDR2 is SVGEGT. These same data were also listed under a study on T cell repertoires in aging, cancer and after chemotherapy. From that report: Repeat sampling of healthy donors over several months to years showed clear clonal overlap.

The material sequenced was peripheral blood. This sequence joins TRBV6-2 or TRBV6-3 and TRBJ2-5; the TCRdb call, TRBD1, lacks DNA for checking. The clonotype originates from a human donor in good health. The CDR3 protein is CASSYSGTGEKQQETQYF.